This TCR beta chain was recorded in a study of siplizumab effects on memory and regulatory T cells. The ends were cut back, 6 bases at V and 1 base at J, with 13 bases in the middle. The CDR3 runs to 15 residues. Germline V gives CDR1 SGHTA, CDR2 FQGNSA. Findings and caveats of the study: A naive or memory phenotype could not be assigned to roughly 80-97% of the proliferating CD4+ or CD8+ clones.

This table comes from immunoSEQ multiplex PCR, and its TCRdb copy is limited to in-frame clones, with some not included. The sample holds about 100,000 clones, 75% to 95% seen once. For this clone: Its antigen remains unidentified.

J is TRBJ2-1 and V is TRBV7-2, with a tentative D call TRBD2 (7 bases). The source of this sequence is a human donor in good health. Sequencing was carried out using CD4+ T cells sorted from blood. The CDR3 sequence: CASRLRGGSYNEQFF. In DNA, the CDR3 is TGTGCCAGCAGGTTAAGGGGGGGTTCCTACAATGAGCAGTTCTTC.